This record concerns one TCR beta chain sequence. The V gene end was trimmed by 4 bases and the J gene end by 8 bases; junction bases not matched to a gene: 7. CDR1 ENHRY and CDR2 SYGVKD come from the germline V gene. The CDR3 is 14 amino acids. This entry is derived from a study of blood T cell repertoires in COVID-19. Overall study: Sources were T cells, B-cell-depleted T cells, or PBMCs; the material itself was cDNA or gDNA.

Recovered status applied to Cohort 3 donors who had two consecutive negative PCRs. It also applied to those with clearance or with symptom resolution. Per the study methods: From reference gene primer amplification, estimates of nucleated cell counts were derived. The table came from immunoSEQ multiplex PCR; TCRdb's copy has only in-frame clones and leaves some out. V, J and clone size are taken as reported in that table, and D and trimming were inferred from the DNA itself. The table lists fewer than 150,000 clones, less than 90% of them singletons. The rearrangement joins TRBV10-3 to TRBJ2-1, with 8 bases fitting TRBD2. The source is a man younger than 45 who had recovered from COVID-19. The sequenced material came from PBMCs or T cells enriched from blood (not recorded which). The CDR3 nucleotides are TGTGCCATCAGTGCGAGTAGCGGGAATGATGAGCAGTTCTTC. It is translated as CAISASSGNDEQFF.